This T cell receptor (beta chain) was sequenced in a study of siplizumab effects on memory and regulatory T cells. Findings and caveats of the study: Relative to controls at roughly 28%, mappable alloreactive CD4+ clones exhibited a mean Treg-derived proportion of under 75% with siplizumab. Significantly reduced by siplizumab was the cumulative frequency of alloreactive sequences, namely those traceable to unstimulated CD4+ memory cells.

Assays captured 75,000 to 100,000 TCR templates per sample. Only in-frame clones appear in the TCRdb table, and some are missing; sequencing was by immunoSEQ multiplex PCR. Of about 56,000 clones in the sample, less than 98% were seen once. This clone was seen a single time. What it binds is unknown. The CDR3 spans 16 residues. CDR1 and CDR2 from the germline V gene are SGHKS and YYEKEE (reference sequence). V was clipped by 0 bases and J by 2 bases, with 12 bases between them. This chain uses TRBV5-5 with TRBJ2-1; D is undetermined. The sequencing input was naive CD8+ T cells sorted from blood. The source is a human donor in good health. The CDR3 coding sequence is TGTGCCAGCAGCTTGGAGGTTAGCTACACCTACAATGAGCAGTTCTTC. Its protein product is CASSLEVSYTYNEQFF.